A selection of T cell receptor beta chains follows, all from one sample in a study of T cells after posttransplantation cyclophosphamide. Assay: immunoSEQ multiplex PCR; the TCRdb copy retains only in-frame clones and omits some. The data show 9,500 to 10,000 clones, with roughly 90% seen just once and about 27% held by the top ten. The sample here was PBMCs, taken after an allogeneic stem cell transplant with a calcineurin inhibitor and methotrexate. These receptors all stem from a young adult male patient who received an allogeneic stem cell transplant from an unrelated donor, was CMV-positive, and had no GVHD. Some of the T cells may derive from the graft donor. Both conserved end residues are part of each CDR3.

CDR3	V	J
CASSQLDRGDYEQYF	TRBV4-2	TRBJ2-7
CASSSWTENTGELFF	TRBV18	TRBJ2-2
CASSQPPGRVEGYTF	TRBV4-1	TRBJ1-2
CASSSYRDRPFYEQYF	TRBV7-2	TRBJ2-7
CASSLATRTEEYF	TRBV7-2	TRBJ2-7
CAISEFQGNYGYTF	TRBV10-3	TRBJ1-2
CASSSGIFTDTQYF	TRBV7-3	TRBJ2-3
CASSPGHFWQQYF	TRBV28	TRBJ2-7
CASSPPSGGPYEQYF	TRBV7-2	TRBJ2-7
CASSNDRASTGELFF	TRBV5-4	TRBJ2-2
CASTPLGADYGYTF	TRBV6-6	TRBJ1-2
CASSGAKNTEAFF	TRBV18	TRBJ1-1
CASSGAPGTGVYNEQFF	TRBV2	TRBJ2-1
CASSQEAGSDEQYF	TRBV4-2	TRBJ2-7
CSVEPETELTQYF	TRBV29-1	TRBJ2-5
CASSQGPGGPETQYF	TRBV4-3	TRBJ2-5
CASTRLNSYEQYF	TRBV6-5	TRBJ2-7
CASSAWTGGHSGNTIYF	TRBV28	TRBJ1-3
CASSLGGGLVVNEQFF	TRBV5-6	TRBJ2-1
CASSVSGSGSYNEQFF	TRBV9	TRBJ2-1